The following is a T cell receptor (beta chain) sequence with its context. What it recognizes is unknown. Germline V gene lookup returns CDR1 SGHRS and CDR2 YFSETQ. With 4 bases clipped from V and 1 base from J, the junction kept 6 bases outside the gene matches. The CDR3 length is 17 residues. cDNA serving as the sequencing template came from extracted, reverse transcribed RNA. Using immunoSEQ multiplex PCR, the repertoire was profiled, and TCRdb retains in-frame clones only, with some absent. The sample records over 150,000 clones, 60% to 70% being singletons. This entry is derived from a study of CD8+ T cells in alopecia areata. Treatment noted: oral pan-JAK inhibitor, 5-10 mg twice daily. Overall study findings and caveats: Elevated clonality characterized lesional scalp relative to normal scalp, particularly in alopecia totalis/universalis. Although TCR sharing was seen in mice, sharing across patients was less clear, possibly for HLA-related reasons. Association of baseline CD8+ expansion with response is uncertain owing to one nonresponder.

The clonotype comes from a human donor with alopecia areata. The J gene is TRBJ2-2, the V gene TRBV5-1; 11 nucleotides line up with TRBD2. The sequencing here drew on CD4+ T cells sorted from blood, taken at week 4, from a patient treated with tofacitinib. DNA of the CDR3: TGCGCCAGCAGCCTGACAGGACTAGCGGGGAACACCGGGGAGCTGTTTTTT. Its protein is CASSLTGLAGNTGELFF.